The rows below give T cell receptor beta chains drawn from one sample of a study of shared clonotypes between healthy human individuals. Sequencing was performed with immunoSEQ multiplex PCR; in TCRdb, only in-frame clones are kept and a portion is missing. Found here are 650,000 to 800,000 clones, 92% of them singletons; the top ten hold about 24%. The sample was naive CD8+ T cells sorted from blood. The source is a young man in good health. The CDR3 runs from the conserved cysteine through the conserved F or W. A D gene is named only where the DNA matches it firmly. Size tells how often a clone was seen (once, few, many) or the class of an expanded clone, and some rows leave it out.

CDR3 protein: CASSRPPWTSVSYNEQFF
CDR3 DNA: TGTGCCAGCAGCCGACCTCCCTGGACTAGCGTCTCCTACAATGAGCAGTTCTTC
J gene: TRBJ2-1
D gene: TRBD2
clone size: once
V gene: TRBV7-9

CDR3 protein: CATMGVPYEQYF
CDR3 DNA: TGTGCCACCATGGGGGTCCCCTACGAGCAGTACTTC
J gene: TRBJ2-7
D gene: .
clone size: .
V gene: TRBV27

CDR3 protein: CASSSTGVLREQYF
CDR3 DNA: TGTGCCAGCAGCTCGACAGGGGTTTTGCGAGAGCAGTACTTC
J gene: TRBJ2-7
D gene: TRBD1
clone size: .
V gene: TRBV7-2

CDR3 protein: CASSAYRGYGYTF
CDR3 DNA: TGTGCCAGCAGTGCGTACAGGGGCTATGGCTACACCTTC
J gene: TRBJ1-2
D gene: TRBD1
clone size: .
V gene: TRBV6-1

CDR3 protein: CASNRGDTEAFF
CDR3 DNA: TGTGCCAGCAATCGGGGGGATACTGAAGCTTTCTTT
J gene: TRBJ1-1
D gene: .
clone size: .
V gene: TRBV25-1

CDR3 protein: CASSGDGRDTQYF
CDR3 DNA: TGTGCCAGCAGCGGCGACGGGAGAGATACGCAGTATTTT
J gene: TRBJ2-3
D gene: .
clone size: .
V gene: TRBV7-9

CDR3 protein: CASRKGGAINEQFF
CDR3 DNA: TGTGCCAGCAGGAAGGGGGGCGCGATTAATGAGCAGTTCTTC
J gene: TRBJ2-1
D gene: .
clone size: .
V gene: TRBV27

CDR3 protein: CASSSLGGGLNTEAFF
CDR3 DNA: TGTGCCAGCAGCTCCCTCGGGGGGGGGCTGAACACTGAAGCTTTCTTT
J gene: TRBJ1-1
D gene: .
clone size: .
V gene: TRBV5-4

CDR3 protein: CASSQAGSGETQYF
CDR3 DNA: TGCGCCAGCAGCCAAGCGGGGAGCGGGGAGACCCAGTACTTC
J gene: TRBJ2-5
D gene: .
clone size: once
V gene: TRBV4-3

CDR3 protein: CASSQQGSDNQPQHF
CDR3 DNA: TGTGCCAGCAGCCAACAGGGAAGTGACAATCAGCCCCAGCATTTT
J gene: TRBJ1-5
D gene: .
clone size: .
V gene: TRBV7-9

CDR3 protein: CASSLKGMGHDEQYF
CDR3 DNA: TGTGCCAGCAGCTTGAAGGGTATGGGGCACGACGAGCAGTACTTC
J gene: TRBJ2-7
D gene: .
clone size: .
V gene: TRBV5-6

CDR3 protein: CAWESAEGLNTEAFF
CDR3 DNA: TGTGCCTGGGAAAGCGCCGAGGGCTTGAACACTGAAGCTTTCTTT
J gene: TRBJ1-1
D gene: .
clone size: .
V gene: TRBV30

CDR3 protein: CASSSRTGLSYNEQFF
CDR3 DNA: TGTGCCAGCAGCTCAAGGACGGGACTTTCCTACAATGAGCAGTTCTTC
J gene: TRBJ2-1
D gene: .
clone size: .
V gene: TRBV7-9

CDR3 protein: CASSGGGADTQYF
CDR3 DNA: TGTGCCAGCAGCGGCGGGGGGGCAGATACGCAGTATTTT
J gene: TRBJ2-3
D gene: TRBD2
clone size: once
V gene: TRBV9

CDR3 protein: CASSLFVTGELFF
CDR3 DNA: TGTGCCAGCAGCTTATTTGTGACCGGGGAGCTGTTTTTT
J gene: TRBJ2-2
D gene: .
clone size: .
V gene: TRBV7-9

CDR3 protein: CASSYSSGTASYEQYF
CDR3 DNA: TGTGCCAGCAGTTACTCGTCCGGGACGGCAAGCTACGAGCAGTACTTC
J gene: TRBJ2-7
D gene: .
clone size: .
V gene: TRBV6-5

CDR3 protein: CAWNSGNQETQYF
CDR3 DNA: TGTGCCTGGAACAGCGGGAACCAAGAGACCCAGTACTTC
J gene: TRBJ2-5
D gene: TRBD2
clone size: .
V gene: TRBV30

CDR3 protein: CASSLLGGYDQPQHF
CDR3 DNA: TGCGCCAGCAGCTTGCTGGGGGGTTATGATCAGCCCCAGCATTTT
J gene: TRBJ1-5
D gene: .
clone size: few
V gene: TRBV5-1

CDR3 protein: CASSIPGQLYEQYF
CDR3 DNA: TGCGCCAGCAGCATACCGGGACAGCTCTACGAGCAGTACTTC
J gene: TRBJ2-7
D gene: TRBD1
clone size: .
V gene: TRBV5-1

CDR3 protein: CASSPPEGFNQPQHF
CDR3 DNA: TGTGCCAGCAGCCCTCCGGAAGGGTTCAATCAGCCCCAGCATTTT
J gene: TRBJ1-5
D gene: .
clone size: .
V gene: TRBV28

CDR3 protein: CASSQGSWRSSTDTQYF
CDR3 DNA: TGCGCCAGCAGCCAAGGAAGTTGGCGGTCTAGCACAGATACGCAGTATTTT
J gene: TRBJ2-3
D gene: .
clone size: once
V gene: TRBV4-3

CDR3 protein: CSVEDRAYGYTF
CDR3 DNA: TGCAGCGTTGAGGACAGGGCCTATGGCTACACCTTC
J gene: TRBJ1-2
D gene: TRBD1
clone size: .
V gene: TRBV29-1

CDR3 protein: CAIRGDSSYEQYF
CDR3 DNA: TGTGCCATCAGAGGCGATAGCTCCTACGAGCAGTACTTC
J gene: TRBJ2-7
D gene: .
clone size: once
V gene: TRBV10-3

CDR3 protein: CASSLTEGYPQYF
CDR3 DNA: TGTGCCAGCAGTTTAACCGAGGGGTACCCGCAGTACTTC
J gene: TRBJ2-7
D gene: .
clone size: .
V gene: TRBV27

CDR3 protein: CASSLDGAPQETQYF
CDR3 DNA: TGTGCCAGCAGCCTCGACGGGGCCCCACAAGAGACCCAGTACTTC
J gene: TRBJ2-5
D gene: .
clone size: .
V gene: TRBV6-5

CDR3 protein: CAISDGRSNEQFF
CDR3 DNA: TGTGCCATCAGTGACGGGAGGAGCAATGAGCAGTTCTTC
J gene: TRBJ2-1
D gene: TRBD2
clone size: few
V gene: TRBV10-3

CDR3 protein: CASVMGLDTDTQYF
CDR3 DNA: TGTGCCAGCGTGATGGGACTAGACACAGATACGCAGTATTTT
J gene: TRBJ2-3
D gene: TRBD2
clone size: .
V gene: TRBV13

CDR3 protein: CASSEPGLGGYTF
CDR3 DNA: TGTGCCAGCAGTGAGCCAGGGCTGGGGGGCTACACCTTC
J gene: TRBJ1-2
D gene: .
clone size: few
V gene: TRBV6-5

CDR3 protein: CASSLDSARSYNEQFF
CDR3 DNA: TGTGCCAGCAGCTTAGATTCGGCCCGCTCCTACAATGAGCAGTTCTTC
J gene: TRBJ2-1
D gene: .
clone size: .
V gene: TRBV11-2

CDR3 protein: CASARFDRGQETQYF
CDR3 DNA: TGTGCTAGTGCGCGCTTCGACAGGGGACAAGAGACCCAGTACTTC
J gene: TRBJ2-5
D gene: TRBD1
clone size: .
V gene: TRBV12-5

CDR3 protein: CASSLAPSRGTDTQYF
CDR3 DNA: TGTGCCAGCAGCTTAGCCCCATCGAGAGGCACAGATACGCAGTATTTT
J gene: TRBJ2-3
D gene: .
clone size: once
V gene: TRBV7-9

CDR3 protein: CASSPRTGTGYGYTF
CDR3 DNA: TGTGCCAGCAGCCCAAGAACCGGGACAGGGTACGGCTACACCTTC
J gene: TRBJ1-2
D gene: TRBD1
clone size: .
V gene: TRBV7-9

CDR3 protein: CASSLVGAVTDTQYF
CDR3 DNA: TGTGCCAGCAGCTTAGTAGGGGCGGTGACAGATACGCAGTATTTT
J gene: TRBJ2-3
D gene: .
clone size: .
V gene: TRBV7-3

CDR3 protein: CATGGGVSYNEQFF
CDR3 DNA: TGTGCCACCGGTGGGGGAGTTTCCTACAATGAGCAGTTCTTC
J gene: TRBJ2-1
D gene: .
clone size: .
V gene: TRBV4-2

CDR3 protein: CASSLSQHEQYF
CDR3 DNA: TGTGCCAGCAGCTTATCCCAACACGAGCAGTACTTC
J gene: TRBJ2-7
D gene: .
clone size: .
V gene: TRBV7-9

CDR3 protein: CASSYSSDRGYEQYF
CDR3 DNA: TGTGCCAGCAGTTACTCGAGTGACAGGGGCTACGAACAGTACTTC
J gene: TRBJ2-7
D gene: TRBD1
clone size: .
V gene: TRBV6-5

CDR3 protein: CASSDGDGELFF
CDR3 DNA: TGTGCCAGCAGTGATGGTGACGGGGAGCTGTTTTTT
J gene: TRBJ2-2
D gene: .
clone size: .
V gene: TRBV6-1

CDR3 protein: CASSIGAFGEAVLGIGELFF
CDR3 DNA: TGTGCCAGTAGTATAGGGGCGTTTGGTGAAGCCGTTCTCGGCATCGGGGAGCTGTTTTTT
J gene: TRBJ2-2
D gene: .
clone size: .
V gene: TRBV19

CDR3 protein: CASSFVASGYNEQFF
CDR3 DNA: TGTGCCAGCAGTTTTGTGGCTAGCGGGTACAATGAGCAGTTCTTC
J gene: TRBJ2-1
D gene: TRBD2
clone size: .
V gene: TRBV27

CDR3 protein: CASSLDVGGPYNEQFF
CDR3 DNA: TGTGCCAGCAGCTTAGATGTGGGAGGGCCGTACAATGAGCAGTTCTTC
J gene: TRBJ2-1
D gene: TRBD2
clone size: .
V gene: TRBV13

CDR3 protein: CASSRGAGANVLTF
CDR3 DNA: TGTGCCAGCAGCAGGGGAGCTGGGGCCAACGTCCTGACTTTC
J gene: TRBJ2-6
D gene: .
clone size: .
V gene: TRBV2

CDR3 protein: CASSHDPTSGRHEQYF
CDR3 DNA: TGCGCCAGCAGCCACGATCCTACTAGCGGGAGGCACGAGCAGTACTTC
J gene: TRBJ2-7
D gene: TRBD2
clone size: .
V gene: TRBV4-1

CDR3 protein: CASSSPTSNEETQYF
CDR3 DNA: TGTGCCAGCAGCTCCCCGACCTCGAACGAAGAGACCCAGTACTTC
J gene: TRBJ2-5
D gene: .
clone size: .
V gene: TRBV7-9

CDR3 protein: CSVEATSSQSSYNEQFF
CDR3 DNA: TGCAGCGTTGAAGCGACTAGCTCTCAGAGCTCCTACAATGAGCAGTTCTTC
J gene: TRBJ2-1
D gene: TRBD2
clone size: .
V gene: TRBV29-1

CDR3 protein: CASSSPGLAGNEQFF
CDR3 DNA: TGTGCCAGCAGCTCGCCGGGACTAGCGGGGAATGAGCAGTTCTTC
J gene: TRBJ2-1
D gene: TRBD2
clone size: .
V gene: TRBV7-8